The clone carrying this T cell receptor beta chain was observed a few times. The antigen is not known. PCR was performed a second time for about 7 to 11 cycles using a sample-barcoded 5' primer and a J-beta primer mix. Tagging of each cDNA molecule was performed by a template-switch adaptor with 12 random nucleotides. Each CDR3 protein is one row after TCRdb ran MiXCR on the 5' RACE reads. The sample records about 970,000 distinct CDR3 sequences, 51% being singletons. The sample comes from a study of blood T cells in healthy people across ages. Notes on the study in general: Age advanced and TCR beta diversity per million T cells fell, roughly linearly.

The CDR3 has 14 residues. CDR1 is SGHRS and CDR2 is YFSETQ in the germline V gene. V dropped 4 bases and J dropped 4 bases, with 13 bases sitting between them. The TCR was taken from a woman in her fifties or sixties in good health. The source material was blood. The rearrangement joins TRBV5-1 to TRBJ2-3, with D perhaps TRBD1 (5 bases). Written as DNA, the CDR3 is TGCGCCAGCAGCCCTGCATCAGGGTCAGATACGCAGTATTTT. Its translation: CASSPASGSDTQYF.